Following are 4 T cell receptor beta chains from one sample sequenced in a study of CXCR3-negative and CXCR3-positive naive CD8 T cells. The TRB cDNA libraries were prepared by 5' RACE with UMI labels. Following a re-call of the 5' RACE reads, TCRdb has one entry per CDR3 protein and lacks DNA. Here the sample table reports about 66,000 distinct CDR3 sequences. What was sequenced was naive CXCR3- CD8+ T cells from blood. Subset meaning: CD45RO-CCR7+CD27+CD95- naive CD8+ T cells lacking CXCR3 (TNR3-). The receptors come from a human donor in good health. Some clones in this sample may be carry-over from other donors' samples.

The gene calls are TRBV5-5 and TRBJ2-3. Germline V gene data show CDR1 as SGHKS and CDR2 as YYEKEE (reference sequence). This CDR3 contains 14 residues. The CDR3 spells CASSLQRSTDTQYF. The whole variable domain, filled in from reference TRBV5-5 and TRBJ2-3, reads DAGVTQSPTHLIKTRGQQVTLRCSPISGHKSVSWYQQVLGQGPQFIFQYYEKEERGRGNFPDRFSARQFPNYSSELNVNALLLGDSALYLCASSLQRSTDTQYFGPGTRLTVL.

The genes are TRBV6-5 and TRBJ1-3; the D gene TCRdb calls, TRBD1, cannot be checked with no DNA. The CDR3 has 16 residues. Germline-derived CDR1 and CDR2 are MNHEY and SVGAGI. CDR3 loop: CASSSGQGDSGNTIYF.

The V gene is TRBV20-1, the J gene TRBJ2-2; TCRdb's assignment of TRBD1 cannot be checked, as there is no DNA. The CDR3 runs 16 residues. The germline CDR1 and CDR2 sequences are DFQATT and SNEGSKA (reference sequence). The CDR3 loop reads CSARDEERGETGELFF.

The V and J genes are TRBV6-2 or TRBV6-3 and TRBJ2-1. This CDR3 comprises 13 residues. CDR1 is MNHEY and CDR2 is SVGEGT in the germline V gene. The CDR3: CASSLGPIDEQFF.